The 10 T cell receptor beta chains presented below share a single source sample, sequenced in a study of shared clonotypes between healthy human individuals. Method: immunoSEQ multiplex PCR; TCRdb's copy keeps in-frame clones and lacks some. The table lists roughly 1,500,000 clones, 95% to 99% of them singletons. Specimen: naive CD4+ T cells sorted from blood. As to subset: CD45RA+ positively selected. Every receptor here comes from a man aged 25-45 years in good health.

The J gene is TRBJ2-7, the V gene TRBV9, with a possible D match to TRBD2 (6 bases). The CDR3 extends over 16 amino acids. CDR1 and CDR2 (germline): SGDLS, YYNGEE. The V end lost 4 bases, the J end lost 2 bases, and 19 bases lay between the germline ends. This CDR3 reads CASSPRSGTVPYEQYF. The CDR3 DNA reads TGTGCCAGCAGCCCGCGCTCCGGGACTGTTCCCTACGAGCAGTACTTC.

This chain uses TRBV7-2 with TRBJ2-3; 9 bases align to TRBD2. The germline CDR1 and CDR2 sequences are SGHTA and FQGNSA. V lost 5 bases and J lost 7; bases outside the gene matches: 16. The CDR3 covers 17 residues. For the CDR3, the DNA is TGTGCCAGCAGCGTCACCGGGACTAGCAGCGTGGGTAATACGCAGTATTTT. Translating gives CASSVTGTSSVGNTQYF.

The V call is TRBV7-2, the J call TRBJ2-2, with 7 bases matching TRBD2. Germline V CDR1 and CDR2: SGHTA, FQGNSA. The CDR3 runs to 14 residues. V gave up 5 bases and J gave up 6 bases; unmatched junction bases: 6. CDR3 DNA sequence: TGTGCCAGCAGCATACAGACTAGCTCCGGGGAGCTGTTTTTT. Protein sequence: CASSIQTSSGELFF.

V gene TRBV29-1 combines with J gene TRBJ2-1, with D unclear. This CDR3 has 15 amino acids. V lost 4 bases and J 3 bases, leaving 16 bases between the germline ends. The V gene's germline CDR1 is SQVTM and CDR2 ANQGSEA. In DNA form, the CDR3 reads TGCAGCGTTGGGGTAAGAGGCGTGGACTACAATGAGCAGTTCTTC. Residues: CSVGVRGVDYNEQFF.

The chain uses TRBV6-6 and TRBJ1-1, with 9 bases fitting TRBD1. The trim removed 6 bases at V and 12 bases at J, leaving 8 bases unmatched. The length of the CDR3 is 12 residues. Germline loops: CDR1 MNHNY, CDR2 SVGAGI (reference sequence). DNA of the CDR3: TGTGCCAGCAGCCCCGGACAGGGGCACACTTTCTTT. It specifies CASSPGQGHTFF.

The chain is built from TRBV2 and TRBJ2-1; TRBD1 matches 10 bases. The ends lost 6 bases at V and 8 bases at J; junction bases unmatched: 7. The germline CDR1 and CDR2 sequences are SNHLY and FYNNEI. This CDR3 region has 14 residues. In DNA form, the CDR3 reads TGTGCCAGCAGAGGGGACAGGGGCTCCCATGAGCAGTTCTTC. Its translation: CASRGDRGSHEQFF.

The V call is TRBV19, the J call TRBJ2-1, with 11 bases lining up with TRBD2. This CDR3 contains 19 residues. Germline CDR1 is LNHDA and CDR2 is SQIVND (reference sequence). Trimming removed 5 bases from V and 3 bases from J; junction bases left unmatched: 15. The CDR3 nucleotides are TGTGCCAGTAGTCTAAGCTCAATCCGGACTAGCGGGTACTACAATGAGCAGTTCTTC. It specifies CASSLSSIRTSGYYNEQFF. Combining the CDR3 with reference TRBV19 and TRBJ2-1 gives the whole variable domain DGGITQSPKYLFRKEGQNVTLSCEQNLNHDAMYWYRQDPGQGLRLIYYSQIVNDFQKGDIAEGYSVSREKKESFPLTVTSAQKNPTAFYLCASSLSSIRTSGYYNEQFFGPGTRLTVL.

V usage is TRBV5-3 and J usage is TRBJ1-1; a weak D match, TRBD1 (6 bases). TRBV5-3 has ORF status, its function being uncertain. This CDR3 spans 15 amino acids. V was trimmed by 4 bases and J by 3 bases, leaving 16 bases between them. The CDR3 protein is CARSIKLTGYTEAFF. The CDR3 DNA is TGTGCCAGAAGCATAAAGTTGACAGGATACACTGAAGCTTTCTTT.

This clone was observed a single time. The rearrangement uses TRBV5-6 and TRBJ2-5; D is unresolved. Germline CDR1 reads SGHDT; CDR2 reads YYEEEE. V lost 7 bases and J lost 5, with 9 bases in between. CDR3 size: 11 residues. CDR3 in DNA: TGTGCCAGCGGCCTACGGGAGACCCAGTACTTC. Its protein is CASGLRETQYF. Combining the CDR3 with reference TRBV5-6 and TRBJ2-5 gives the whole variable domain DAGVTQSPTHLIKTRGQQVTLRCSPKSGHDTVSWYQQALGQGPQFIFQYYEEEERQRGNFPDRFSGHQFPNYSSELNVNALLLGDSALYLCASGLRETQYFGPGTRLLVL.

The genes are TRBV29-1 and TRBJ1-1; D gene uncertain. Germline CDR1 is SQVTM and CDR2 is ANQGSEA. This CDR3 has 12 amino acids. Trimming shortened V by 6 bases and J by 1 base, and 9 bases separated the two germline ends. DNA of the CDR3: TGCAGCGTCGTCCCAGGGAACACTGAAGCTTTCTTT. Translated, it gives CSVVPGNTEAFF. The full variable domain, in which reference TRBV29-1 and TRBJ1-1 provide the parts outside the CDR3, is SAVISQKPSRDICQRGTSLTIQCQVDSQVTMMFWYRQQPGQSLTLIATANQGSEATYESGFVIDKFPISRPNLTFSTLTVSNMSPEDSSIYLCSVVPGNTEAFFGQGTRLTVV.